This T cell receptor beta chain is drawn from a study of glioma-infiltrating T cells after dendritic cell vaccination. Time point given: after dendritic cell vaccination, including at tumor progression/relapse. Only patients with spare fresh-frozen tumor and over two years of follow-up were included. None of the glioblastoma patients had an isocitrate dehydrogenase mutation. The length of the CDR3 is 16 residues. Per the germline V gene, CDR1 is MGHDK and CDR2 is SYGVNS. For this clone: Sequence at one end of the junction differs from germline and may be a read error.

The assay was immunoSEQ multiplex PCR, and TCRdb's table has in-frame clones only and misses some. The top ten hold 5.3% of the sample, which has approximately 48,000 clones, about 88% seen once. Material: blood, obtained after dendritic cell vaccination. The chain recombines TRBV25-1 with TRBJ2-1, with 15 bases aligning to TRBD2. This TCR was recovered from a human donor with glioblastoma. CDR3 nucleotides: TGTGCCAGCAGTGAACTTCCGGGACTAGCGGGAGGCGGGTTTATCTTC. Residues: CASSELPGLAGGGFIF.